Each of the 19 T cell receptor beta chains below was sequenced from the same sample in a study of blood T cell repertoires in COVID-19. Repertoires were generated with immunoSEQ multiplex PCR, while TCRdb's copy carries only in-frame clones and drops some. This repertoire shows some 170,000 clones, less than 90% found once; its top ten account for about 1.2%. Sequencing was done on a sample of PBMCs or T cells enriched from blood (not recorded which). The receptors here all came from a human donor with acute COVID-19. The donor label of this sample is uncertain.

This clone was counted only a few times. The V call is TRBV2, the J call TRBJ1-5; possible D gene TRBD1, 6 bases. Germline V gives CDR1 SNHLY, CDR2 FYNNEI. V lost 9 bases, J lost 2 bases, and 14 bases lay in between. The CDR3 is made up of 14 amino acids. CDR3 in DNA: TGTGCCAGTTCAGGGGTTGATGGCAATCAGCCCCAGCATTTT. This gives the protein CASSGVDGNQPQHF.

This clone was found a few times. The chain links TRBV6-5 to TRBJ1-1, with D unresolved. The V end lost 4 bases, the J end lost 10 bases, and 19 bases lay between the germline ends. The length of the CDR3 is 14 residues. Germline V CDR1 and CDR2: MNHEY, SVGAGI. The CDR3 bases are TGTGCCAGCAGTTCCTACCTCCCGGGGAGAGGAGCTTTCTTT. The encoded protein is CASSSYLPGRGAFF.

The chain has TRBV6-5 and TRBJ1-2, with 11 bases that match TRBD1. The CDR3 totals 14 residues. Trimming cost V 6 bases and J 3 bases; bases outside gene matches: 3. Germline V CDR1 and CDR2: MNHEY, SVGAGI. The CDR3 region is CASREGQGDYGYTF. As DNA, the CDR3 is TGTGCCAGCAGAGAGGGACAGGGGGACTATGGCTACACCTTC.

The genes are TRBV6-4 and TRBJ1-1; tentative D call: TRBD1 (5 bases). V was pared by 6 bases and J by 0 bases, with 20 bases between. CDR1 and CDR2 (germline): MRHNA, SNTAGT. The CDR3 length is 17 residues. The CDR3 DNA reads as TGTGCCAGCAGGGGCGACCCCCCGGGGGTACTGAACACTGAAGCTTTCTTT. It translates to CASRGDPPGVLNTEAFF.

The chain is built from TRBV7-9 and TRBJ1-6, with D unresolved. Germline V lookup: CDR1 SEHNR, CDR2 FQNEAQ (reference sequence). Trimming removed 5 bases at V and 0 bases at J, with 20 bases between. The CDR3 loop spans 19 amino acids. The CDR3 sequence: CASSPMGGGLSSYNSPLHF. CDR3 DNA: TGTGCCAGCAGCCCTATGGGAGGAGGCCTGAGCTCCTATAATTCACCCCTCCACTTT.

The chain has TRBV30 and TRBJ1-3, with D maybe TRBD1 (6 bases). The CDR3 is 15 residues long. Looked up from germline, CDR1 is GTSNPN and CDR2 is SVGIG (reference sequence). V lost 4 bases to trimming and J lost 0 bases, with 13 bases between them. The CDR3 coding sequence is TGTGCCTGGACCGGACAGCAACCCTCTGGAAACACCATATATTTT. Encoded protein: CAWTGQQPSGNTIYF.

This chain links TRBV4-2 with TRBJ1-1, with 8 bases identical to TRBD1. CDR3 size: 20 residues. J was trimmed by 7 bases and V by 0 bases; bases with no gene match: 22. Germline CDR1 and CDR2: LGHNA and YNFKEQ. Here the CDR3 reads CASSQDIGPLTGRGRGEAFF. CDR3 DNA sequence: TGTGCCAGCAGCCAAGATATTGGCCCTCTCACCGGCAGGGGGCGTGGTGAAGCTTTCTTT.

V usage is TRBV18 and J usage is TRBJ1-4; maybe TRBD1 (5 bases). Germline CDR1 KGHSH, CDR2 LQKENI. CDR3 length: 13 residues. The V end was cut by 6 bases, the J end by 4 bases, with 9 bases between. The CDR3 coding sequence is TGTGCCAGCTCCAGGGCTGGTAATGAAAAACTGTTTTTT. Protein: CASSRAGNEKLFF.

The genes are TRBV6-5 and TRBJ2-7; D is undetermined. The ends were cut back, 8 bases at V and 0 bases at J, with 14 bases in the middle. CDR1 and CDR2 from the germline V gene are MNHEY and SVGAGI. CDR3 length: 14 amino acids. CDR3 sequence reads: CASSEEVISYEQYF. CDR3 nucleotides: TGTGCCAGCTCAGAAGAAGTTATCTCCTACGAGCAGTACTTC.

The CDR3 loop reads CASSQDIPAGGLNTEAFF. CDR3 in DNA: TGCGCCAGCAGCCAAGACATCCCAGCAGGGGGTCTGAACACTGAAGCTTTCTTT. The chain recombines TRBV4-3 with TRBJ1-1; 7 nucleotides line up with TRBD1. This CDR3 comprises 18 residues. CDR1 is LGHNA, CDR2 YSLEER, per germline. Trimming removed 0 bases from V and 0 bases from J; junction bases left unmatched: 10.

V gene TRBV27 combines with J gene TRBJ1-5, with D perhaps TRBD1 (5 bases). Trimming removed 5 bases at V and 7 bases at J, with 12 bases between. This CDR3 is 13 amino acids long. The germline CDR1 and CDR2 sequences are MNHEY and SMNVEV (reference sequence). The CDR3 sequence is CASSPQGGQPQHF. The CDR3 coding sequence is TGTGCCAGCAGTCCCCAGGGTGGGCAGCCCCAGCATTTT.

J is TRBJ2-1 and V is TRBV5-3; TRBD2 agrees at 9 bases. TRBV5-3 belongs to the ORF category, with a function that is uncertain. The V gene end was trimmed by 4 bases and the J gene end by 3 bases; junction bases not matched to a gene: 11. The CDR3 sequence is 17 residues long. CDR3 DNA: TGTGCCAGAAGCGTTGAACCGGGACTAGCTATCTACAATGAGCAGTTCTTC. Translated: CARSVEPGLAIYNEQFF.

The rearrangement links TRBV2 to TRBJ2-7; TRBD1 matches 12 bases. After removal of 3 bases from V and 3 bases from J, the junction contained 12 bases not matched to a gene. The CDR3 contains 18 residues. CDR1 and CDR2 from the germline V gene are SNHLY and FYNNEI. For the CDR3, the DNA is TGTGCCAGCAGTGAGGAGGGGACAGGGGGCGCAAGGATCTACGAGCAGTACTTC. It codes for CASSEEGTGGARIYEQYF.

V and J are TRBV7-9 and TRBJ2-4; D perhaps matches TRBD1 (6 bases). This CDR3 region has 12 residues. The V end was cut by 4 bases, the J end by 7 bases, with 8 bases between. Germline loops: CDR1 SEHNR, CDR2 FQNEAQ (reference sequence). CDR3 DNA sequence: TGTGCCAGCAGCTCTCAGGGGAACATTCAGTACTTC. Amino acids: CASSSQGNIQYF.

The chain combines TRBV5-1 with TRBJ1-3; a weak D match, TRBD1 (5 bases). The V gene's germline CDR1 is SGHRS and CDR2 YFSETQ. The CDR3 runs 14 residues. Trimming took 0 bases from V and 4 from J, leaving 8 bases between them. CDR3 DNA sequence: TGCGCCAGCAGCTTGGCGGGGGAAGGAAACACCATATATTTT. This encodes CASSLAGEGNTIYF.

This chain joins TRBV6-6 and TRBJ2-2, with 11 positions matching TRBD1. Germline V gives CDR1 MNHNY, CDR2 SVGAGI (reference sequence). J was trimmed by 6 bases and V by 2 bases; bases with no gene match: 2. This CDR3 is built from 15 residues. CDR3 DNA: TGTGCCAGCAGTTACAGGGACAGGGGGTCCGGGGAGCTGTTTTTT. It is translated as CASSYRDRGSGELFF.

This clone was observed once. The rearrangement uses TRBV6-1 and TRBJ2-3; 10 nucleotides agree with TRBD2. With 3 bases clipped from V and 5 bases from J, the junction kept 5 bases outside the gene matches. The CDR3 extends over 15 amino acids. Germline CDR1 reads MNHNS; CDR2 reads SASEGT. The CDR3 DNA sequence: TGTGCCAGCAGTGAGGGGCTAGCGGGGGTAGATACGCAGTATTTT. The encoded protein is CASSEGLAGVDTQYF.

The gene calls are TRBV20-1 and TRBJ1-1, with D uncertain. CDR1 DFQATT and CDR2 SNEGSKA come from the germline V gene (reference sequence). The length of the CDR3 is 11 residues. The CDR3, as DNA: TGCTCTCAGTCCAGGAACACTGAAGCTTTCTTT. Protein product: CSQSRNTEAFF.

The rearrangement uses TRBV2 and TRBJ1-1; the D gene is possibly TRBD1 (5 bases). Trimming removed 5 bases at V and 5 bases at J, with 18 bases between. Per germline, CDR1 SNHLY and CDR2 FYNNEI. The CDR3 length is 15 residues. CDR3 amino acids: CASSRPQGDYTEAFF. The CDR3 DNA reads TGTGCCAGCAGTCGACCCCAAGGGGATTATACTGAAGCTTTCTTT.